Sequencing of this T cell receptor beta chain was carried out in a study of blood T cell repertoires in COVID-19 (dated by TCRdb to the early 2020s). With respect to the entire study: The collaborator samples originated in the United States, Italy and Spain and spanned the acute and convalescent phases of COVID-19. The material from the prospective study consisted of cDNA or gDNA derived from T cells, B-cell-depleted T cells, or PBMCs. Subjects who had been exposed to COVID-19, were actively infected with it, or had recovered from it provided the deeply sampled blood TCRbeta repertoires that made up the dataset. The repertoires were released in a freely available public database intended as a resource for research on the immune response to SARS-CoV-2. Samples came from the ongoing ImmuneRACE study (first 160 participants) plus 1,254 subjects from 6 global collaborators. Nearly every sample came with metadata listing a de-identified subject ID, COVID-19 status, age in years and sex. HLA class I and class II types, where available, came from metadata supplied by the sample provider rather than from assay-based typing. What the study reported, not specific to this receptor: Clinical and demographic metadata were provided uncurated, with the amount varying by source and participant.

CDR1 and CDR2 are drawn from the germline V gene (reference sequence): SGHKS, YYEKEE. After removal of 4 bases from V and 4 bases from J, the junction retains 6 bases not matched to a gene. The CDR3 sequence holds 14 residues, the cysteine and phenylalanine included. The only DNA kept is the CDR3, 42 bases in frame from the first base. TCRbeta CDR3 regions were amplified from genomic DNA by means of the immunoSEQ Assay, a bias-controlled multiplex PCR. Per the source publication's procedure: The number of nucleated cells in each sample was estimated by amplification of reference gene primers within the assay. To quantify the absolute abundance of each unique TCRbeta CDR3 rearrangement, sequence reads were collapsed and filtered. Productive Simpson clonality was computed per sample as the square root of Simpson's diversity index over productive rearrangements. TCRdb's version of the immuneACCESS table is confined to in-frame rearrangements and falls short of the full clone set. An unresolved V gene accounts for under half of the shortfall where checked; the remainder is of unknown origin. Clone size and the V and J calls come from that table; the DNA yielded D and trimming. This sample holds some 160,000 clones; around 77% were observed only once. Clones ranked in the top ten supply over 6.5% of the sample.

On this clone itself: Its specific antigen is unknown. No much larger clone is present one base from it, and per-base qualities are unavailable. Other DNA sequences in this specimen translate into the identical CDR3.

Each collaborating institution followed its own protocols to collect whole blood in K2EDTA tubes. For TCRbeta analysis, collaborator samples were shipped as frozen whole blood, as isolated PBMCs, or as DNA extracted from either sample type. Specimen: peripheral blood. This receptor was identified in a man aged 50-60 years with active or convalescent COVID-19. The chain was built from TRBV5-5 and TRBJ2-5; 8 bases in between match TRBD1. The sequenced DNA is TGTGCCAGCAGCGGAACAGGGGGTGGAGAGACCCAGTACTTC. Protein translation: CASSGTGGGETQYF.